This TCR beta chain was found in a study of cytomegalovirus exposure and HLA in healthy donors. Regarding the study as a whole: A later analysis linked a missense variant in DCLRE1C to the trimming of TCR beta V and J genes. One cluster of highly shared sequence variants probably arose as a sequencing artifact.

The CDR3 runs 14 residues. The V gene lost 5 bases and the J gene lost 5 bases, with 16 bases spanning the gap. Germline-derived CDR1 and CDR2 are MDHEN and SYDVKM. About this clone itself: What it binds is not known.

The study sampled nominally healthy donors, though unrecorded immune exposures were likely. 13 Jbeta primers and 60 Vbeta primers were used for the PCR. Profiling relied on immunoSEQ multiplex PCR, and the TCRdb table lists in-frame clones only, not all of them. The data show over 150,000 clones, over 70% seen once. This clonotype was obtained from a woman aged 25 to 39 in good health and CMV-seropositive. J is TRBJ2-7 and V is TRBV28; TRBD2 is a possible D gene (5 bases). Sequencing was performed on PBMCs. The CDR3 here is CASSGGSELDEQYF. CDR3 sequence (DNA): TGTGCCAGCAGTGGCGGGTCTGAGCTCGACGAGCAGTACTTC.